Sequencing of this T cell receptor beta chain was carried out in a study of tumor and adjacent non-tumor tissue in lung cancer. Across the whole study: Samples averaged about 3.8 million productive TCRbeta reads each.

General study results and limits: Tumor repertoires had a smaller top 100 clone share than normal lung. TCR diversity was significantly greater in tumor than normal lung tissue.

This clonotype has only a few counts. What it binds is not known. A read error is possible here, since a much larger clone lies one base away. The library came from three nested PCR rounds adapted from ARM-PCR protocols. TCRdb processed the multiplex PCR reads anew with MiXCR; each CDR3 protein has one entry. The table lists 200,000 to 250,000 distinct CDR3 sequences, about 71% of them singletons, with under 30% in the top ten. The CDR3 runs to 13 residues. The germline V gene encodes CDR1 SGHAT and CDR2 FQNNGV. The template was RNA from unsorted bulk tissue. The chain has TRBV11-2 and TRBJ1-2; a possible D gene is TRBD1 (5 bases). This TCR came from a man aged 55-75 years with non-small cell lung cancer. The specimen was lung tumor tissue. The CDR3 nucleotides are TGTGTCAGCAGCTCTCGGGGGAGCTATGGCTACACCTTC. Its protein product is CVSSSRGSYGYTF. The variable domain in full, completed from reference TRBV11-2 and TRBJ1-2, reads EAGVAQSPRYKIIEKRQSVAFWCNPISGHATLYWYQQILGQGPKLLIQFQNNGVVDDSQLPKDRFSAERLKGVDSTLKIQPAKLEDSAVYLCVSSSRGSYGYTFGSGTRLTVV.